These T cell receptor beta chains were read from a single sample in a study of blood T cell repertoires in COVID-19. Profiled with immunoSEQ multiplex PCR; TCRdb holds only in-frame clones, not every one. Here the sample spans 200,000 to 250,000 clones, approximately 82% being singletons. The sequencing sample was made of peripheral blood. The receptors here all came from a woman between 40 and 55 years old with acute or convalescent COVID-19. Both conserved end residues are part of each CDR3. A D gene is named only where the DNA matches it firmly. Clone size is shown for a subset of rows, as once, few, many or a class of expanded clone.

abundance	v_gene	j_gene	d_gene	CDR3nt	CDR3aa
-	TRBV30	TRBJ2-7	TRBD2	TGTGCCTGGAGTGTACTTGTGAGGGAGGGCTACGAGCAGTACTTC	CAWSVLVREGYEQYF
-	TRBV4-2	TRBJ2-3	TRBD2	TGTGCCAGCAGCCAAGGAGCGGGAGGAGGGTCAGATACGCAGTATTTT	CASSQGAGGGSDTQYF
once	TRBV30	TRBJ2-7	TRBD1	TGTGCCTGGGCCCCCCCTTACCTGACAGGGGGGCCAGTCCACGAGCAGTACTTC	CAWAPPYLTGGPVHEQYF
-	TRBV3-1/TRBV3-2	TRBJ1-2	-	TGTGCCAGCAGCCAAGATCTTGGCGGCGGGAATGGCTACACCTTC	CASSQDLGGGNGYTF
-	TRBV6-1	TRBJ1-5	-	TGTGCCAGCAGTGAAATCTGGGCGGGGCTGAATCAGCCCCAGCATTTT	CASSEIWAGLNQPQHF
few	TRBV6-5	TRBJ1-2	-	TGTGCCAGCAGTTCCGGGTTAGACTATGGCTACACCTTC	CASSSGLDYGYTF
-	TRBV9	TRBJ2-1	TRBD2	TGTGCCAGCAGCGTGCGTTGGGAGGGCTACAATGAGCAGTTCTTC	CASSVRWEGYNEQFF
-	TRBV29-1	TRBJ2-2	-	TGCAGCGTTGAAATCCAGGATAACACCGGGGAGCTGTTTTTT	CSVEIQDNTGELFF
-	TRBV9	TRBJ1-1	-	TGTGCCAGCAGCGTGGGCAGGGTGAACACTGAAGCTTTCTTT	CASSVGRVNTEAFF
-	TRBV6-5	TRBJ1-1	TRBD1	TGTGCCAGCAGTTCGACAGGGATTGGGACTGAAGCTTTCTTT	CASSSTGIGTEAFF
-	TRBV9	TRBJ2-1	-	TGTGCCAGCAGTAAGGAGTCAAATGAGCAGTTCTTC	CASSKESNEQFF
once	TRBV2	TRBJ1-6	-	TGTGCCAGCAGTATGACTCAAACAAATGCACCCCTCCACTTT	CASSMTQTNAPLHF
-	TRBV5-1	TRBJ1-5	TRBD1	TGCGCCAGCAGCTGGACAGGGCGGGATCAGCCCCAGCATTTT	CASSWTGRDQPQHF
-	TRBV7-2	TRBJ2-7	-	TGTGCCAGCAGCTCTTTTGTCGGCTACGAGCAGTACTTC	CASSSFVGYEQYF
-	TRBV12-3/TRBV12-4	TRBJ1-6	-	TGTGCCAGCACCCGGGAGACGAATTCACCCCTCCACTTT	CASTRETNSPLHF
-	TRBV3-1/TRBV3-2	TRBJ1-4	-	TGTGCCAGCAGCCAAGGCAGATCCAATGAAAAACTGTTTTTT	CASSQGRSNEKLFF
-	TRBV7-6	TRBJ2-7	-	TGTGCCAGCAGCTTAAGCCACCGGTTCTACGAGCAGTACTTC	CASSLSHRFYEQYF